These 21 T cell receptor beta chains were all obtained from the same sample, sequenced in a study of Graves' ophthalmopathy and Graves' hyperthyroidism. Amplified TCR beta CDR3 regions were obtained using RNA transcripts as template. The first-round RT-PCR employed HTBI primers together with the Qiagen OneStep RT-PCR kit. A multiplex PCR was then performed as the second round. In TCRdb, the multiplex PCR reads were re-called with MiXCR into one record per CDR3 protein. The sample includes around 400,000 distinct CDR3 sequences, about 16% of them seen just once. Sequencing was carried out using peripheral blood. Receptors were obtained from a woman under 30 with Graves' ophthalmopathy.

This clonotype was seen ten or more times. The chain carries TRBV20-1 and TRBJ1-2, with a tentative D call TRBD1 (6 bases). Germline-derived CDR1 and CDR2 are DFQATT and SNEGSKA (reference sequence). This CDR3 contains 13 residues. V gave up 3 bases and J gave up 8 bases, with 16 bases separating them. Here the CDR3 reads CSASGGALGGYTF. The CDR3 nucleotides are TGCAGTGCTAGTGGGGGGGCACTGGGAGGCTACACCTTC.

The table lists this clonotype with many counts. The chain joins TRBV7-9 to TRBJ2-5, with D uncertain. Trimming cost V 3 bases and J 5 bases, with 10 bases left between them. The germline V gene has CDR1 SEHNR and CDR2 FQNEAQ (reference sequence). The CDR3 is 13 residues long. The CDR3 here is CASSLPGWETQYF. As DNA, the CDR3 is TGTGCCAGCAGCTTGCCTGGTTGGGAGACCCAGTACTTC. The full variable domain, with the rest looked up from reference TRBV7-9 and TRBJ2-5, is DTGVSQNPRHKITKRGQNVTFRCDPISEHNRLYWYRQTLGQGPEFLTYFQNEAQLEKSRLLSDRFSAERPKGSFSTLEIQRTEQGDSAMYLCASSLPGWETQYFGPGTRLLVL.

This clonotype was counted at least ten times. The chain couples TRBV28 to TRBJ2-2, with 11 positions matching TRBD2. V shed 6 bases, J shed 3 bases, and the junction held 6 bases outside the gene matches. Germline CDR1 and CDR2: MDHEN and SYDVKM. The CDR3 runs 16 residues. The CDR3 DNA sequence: TGTGCCAGCAGCTCTGGGACTAGCGGCTACACCGGGGAGCTGTTTTTT. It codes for CASSSGTSGYTGELFF. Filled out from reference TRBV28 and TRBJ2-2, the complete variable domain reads DVKVTQSSRYLVKRTGEKVFLECVQDMDHENMFWYRQDPGLGLRLIYFSYDVKMKEKGDIPEGYSVSREKKERFSLILESASTNQTSMYLCASSSGTSGYTGELFFGEGSRLTVL.

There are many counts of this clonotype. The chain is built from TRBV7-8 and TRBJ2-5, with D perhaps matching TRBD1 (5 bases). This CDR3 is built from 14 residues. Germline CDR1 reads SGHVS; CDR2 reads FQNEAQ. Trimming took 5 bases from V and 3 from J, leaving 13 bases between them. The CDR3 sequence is CASSPWGREETQYF. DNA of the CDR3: TGTGCCAGCAGCCCCTGGGGCAGGGAAGAGACCCAGTACTTC.

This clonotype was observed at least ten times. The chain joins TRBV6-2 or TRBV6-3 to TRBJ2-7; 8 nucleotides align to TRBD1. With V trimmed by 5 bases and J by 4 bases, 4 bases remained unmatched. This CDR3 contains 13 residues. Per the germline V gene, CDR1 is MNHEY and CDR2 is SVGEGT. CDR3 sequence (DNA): TGTGCCAGCAGTAGGACAGGGTTGTACGAGCAGTACTTC. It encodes CASSRTGLYEQYF.

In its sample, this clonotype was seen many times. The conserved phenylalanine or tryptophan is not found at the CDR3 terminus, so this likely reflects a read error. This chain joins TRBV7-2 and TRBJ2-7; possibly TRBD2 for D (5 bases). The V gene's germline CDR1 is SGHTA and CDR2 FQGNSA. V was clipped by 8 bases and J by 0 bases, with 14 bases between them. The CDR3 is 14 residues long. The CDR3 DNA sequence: TGTGCCAGCGGGGTGGAGCGGTTCTCCTACGAGCAGTACCTC. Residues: CASGVERFSYEQYL.

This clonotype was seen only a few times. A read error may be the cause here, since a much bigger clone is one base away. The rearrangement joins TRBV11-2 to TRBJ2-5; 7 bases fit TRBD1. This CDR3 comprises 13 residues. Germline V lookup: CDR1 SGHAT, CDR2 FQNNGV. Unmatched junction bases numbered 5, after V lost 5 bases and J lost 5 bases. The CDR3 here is CASSMGQLETQYF. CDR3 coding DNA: TGTGCCAGCAGCATGGGACAGTTGGAGACCCAGTACTTC.

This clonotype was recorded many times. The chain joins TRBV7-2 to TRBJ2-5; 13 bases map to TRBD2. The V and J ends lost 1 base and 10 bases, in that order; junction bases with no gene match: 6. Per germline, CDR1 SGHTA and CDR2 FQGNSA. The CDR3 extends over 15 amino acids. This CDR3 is CASSLGTSGREVQYF. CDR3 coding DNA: TGTGCCAGCAGCTTAGGGACTAGCGGGAGAGAGGTCCAGTACTTC.

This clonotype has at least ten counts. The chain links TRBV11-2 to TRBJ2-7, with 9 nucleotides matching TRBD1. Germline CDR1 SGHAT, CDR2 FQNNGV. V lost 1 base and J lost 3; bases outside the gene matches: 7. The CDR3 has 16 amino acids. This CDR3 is CASSLVGTGSFYEQYF. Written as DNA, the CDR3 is TGTGCCAGCAGCTTAGTGGGGACAGGGTCGTTCTACGAGCAGTACTTC.

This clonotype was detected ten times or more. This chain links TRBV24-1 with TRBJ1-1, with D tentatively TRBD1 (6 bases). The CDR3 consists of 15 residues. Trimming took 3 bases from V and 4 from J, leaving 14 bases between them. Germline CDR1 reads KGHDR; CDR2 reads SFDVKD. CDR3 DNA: TGTGCCACCAGTGATCCAACAGGGCCTGTCACTGAAGCTTTCTTT. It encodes CATSDPTGPVTEAFF.

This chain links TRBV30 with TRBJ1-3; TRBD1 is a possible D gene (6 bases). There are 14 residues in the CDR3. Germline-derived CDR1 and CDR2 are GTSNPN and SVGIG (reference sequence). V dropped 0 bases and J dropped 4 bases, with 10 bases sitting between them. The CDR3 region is CAWSVGGVGNTIYF. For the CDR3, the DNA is TGTGCCTGGAGTGTAGGGGGGGTCGGAAACACCATATATTTT. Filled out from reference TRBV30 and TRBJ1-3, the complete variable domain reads SQTIHQWPATLVQPVGSPLSLECTVEGTSNPNLYWYRQAAGRGLQLLFYSVGIGQISSEVPQNLSASRPQDRQFILSSKKLLLSDSGFYLCAWSVGGVGNTIYFGEGSWLTVV.

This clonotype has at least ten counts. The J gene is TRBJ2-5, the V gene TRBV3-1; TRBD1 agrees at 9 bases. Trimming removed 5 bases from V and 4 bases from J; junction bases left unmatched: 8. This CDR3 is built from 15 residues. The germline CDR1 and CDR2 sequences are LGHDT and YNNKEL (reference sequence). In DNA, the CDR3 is TGTGCCAGCAGCATAACAGGGGGCGCGGGAGAGACCCAGTACTTC. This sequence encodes CASSITGGAGETQYF.

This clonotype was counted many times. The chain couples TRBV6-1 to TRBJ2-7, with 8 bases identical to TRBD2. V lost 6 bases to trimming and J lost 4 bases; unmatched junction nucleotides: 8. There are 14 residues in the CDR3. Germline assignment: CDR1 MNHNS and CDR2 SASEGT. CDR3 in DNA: TGTGCCAGCAGGGGTAGCGGGAATCGTTACGAGCAGTACTTC. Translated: CASRGSGNRYEQYF.

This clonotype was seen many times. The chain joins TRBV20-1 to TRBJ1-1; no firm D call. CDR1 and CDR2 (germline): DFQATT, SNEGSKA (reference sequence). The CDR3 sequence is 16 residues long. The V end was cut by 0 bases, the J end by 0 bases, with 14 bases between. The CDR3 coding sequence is TGCAGTGCTAGAGATTCATTGGGCCCAGTGAACACTGAAGCTTTCTTT. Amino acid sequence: CSARDSLGPVNTEAFF.

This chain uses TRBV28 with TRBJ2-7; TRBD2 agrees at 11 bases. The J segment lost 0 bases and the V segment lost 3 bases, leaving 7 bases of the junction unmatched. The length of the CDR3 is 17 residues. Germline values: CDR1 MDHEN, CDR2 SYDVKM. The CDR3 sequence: CASSLPGLAESSYEQYF. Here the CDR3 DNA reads TGTGCCAGCAGTTTGCCGGGACTAGCGGAGAGCTCCTACGAGCAGTACTTC.

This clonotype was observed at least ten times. The CDR3 sequence is CASRIDGLNTEAFF. CDR3 DNA: TGTGCCAGCAGGATCGACGGCCTGAACACTGAAGCTTTCTTT. This chain joins TRBV6-2 or TRBV6-3 and TRBJ1-1; D remains unclear. Germline V gene sequence: CDR1 MNHEY, CDR2 SVGEGT. V was cut by 6 bases and J by 0 bases, with 11 bases left in between. There are 14 residues in the CDR3.

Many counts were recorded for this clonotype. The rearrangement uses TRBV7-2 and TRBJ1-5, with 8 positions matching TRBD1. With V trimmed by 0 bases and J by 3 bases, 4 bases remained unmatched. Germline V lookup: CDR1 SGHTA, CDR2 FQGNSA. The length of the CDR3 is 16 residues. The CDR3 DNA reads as TGTGCCAGCAGCTTAGCGGGACAGGTGATCAATCAGCCCCAGCATTTT. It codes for CASSLAGQVINQPQHF.

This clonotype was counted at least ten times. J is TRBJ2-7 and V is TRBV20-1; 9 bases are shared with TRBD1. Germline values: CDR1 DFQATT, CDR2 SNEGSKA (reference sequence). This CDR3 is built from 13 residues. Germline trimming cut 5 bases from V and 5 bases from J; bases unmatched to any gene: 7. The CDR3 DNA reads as TGCAGTGCTTCCGGGACAGGGCTCCACGAGCAGTACTTC. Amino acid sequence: CSASGTGLHEQYF.

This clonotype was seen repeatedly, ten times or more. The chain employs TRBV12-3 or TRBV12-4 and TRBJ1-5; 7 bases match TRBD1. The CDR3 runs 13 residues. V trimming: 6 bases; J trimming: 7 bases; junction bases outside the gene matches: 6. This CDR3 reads CASRRQGHQPQHF. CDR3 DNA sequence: TGTGCCAGCAGACGACAGGGACACCAGCCCCAGCATTTT.

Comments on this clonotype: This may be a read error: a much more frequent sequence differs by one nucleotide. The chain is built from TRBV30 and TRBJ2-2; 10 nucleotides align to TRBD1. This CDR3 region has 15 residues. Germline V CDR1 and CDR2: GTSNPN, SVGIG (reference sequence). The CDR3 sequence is CAKRSGTGDTGELLF. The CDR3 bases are TGTGCCAAGAGATCCGGGACAGGGGACACCGGGGAGCTGCTTTTT.

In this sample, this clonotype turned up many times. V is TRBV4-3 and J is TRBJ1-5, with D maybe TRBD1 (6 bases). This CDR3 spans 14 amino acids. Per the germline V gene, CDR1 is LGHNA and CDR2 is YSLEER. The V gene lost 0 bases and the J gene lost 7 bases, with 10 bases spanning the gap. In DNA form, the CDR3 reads TGCGCCAGCAGCCAAGAAAGGGGGGGACAGCCCCAGCATTTT. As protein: CASSQERGGQPQHF.